These 20 T cell receptor beta chains came from one sample sequenced in a study of regulatory T cells in long-lasting Graves disease. As to time point: newly diagnosed GD, antithyroid drugs for less than 3 months. The TCR library used RNA extracted from PBMCs. To make TCR beta libraries, researchers used iRepertoire HTBI primers and Arm-PCR of CDR3 regions. TCRdb processed the multiplex PCR reads anew with MiXCR; each CDR3 protein has one entry. Here the sample spans hundreds of thousands of distinct CDR3 sequences, about 15% being singletons. The same sample was also studied in work on T cells in Graves' hyperthyroidism and ophthalmopathy.

The specimen comprised peripheral blood mononuclear cells (PBMCs), sampled at new diagnosis, from a patient treated with antithyroid drugs. These receptors originate from a middle-aged woman with Graves disease.

The table lists this clonotype with many counts. CDR3 amino acids: CSARADRDEQFF. CDR3 DNA sequence: TGCAGTGCCCGCGCCGACCGCGATGAGCAGTTCTTC. The rearrangement joins TRBV20-1 to TRBJ2-1, with unresolved D. Trimming took 6 bases from V and 8 from J, leaving 14 bases between them. The CDR3 has 12 residues. CDR1 is DFQATT and CDR2 is SNEGSKA in the germline V gene (reference sequence).

This clonotype was seen ten or more times. The chain is built from TRBV28 and TRBJ1-4; D might be TRBD1 (5 bases). Germline assignment: CDR1 MDHEN and CDR2 SYDVKM. With 10 bases removed from V and 7 bases from J, the gap between germline ends came to 16 bases. CDR3 length equals 13 residues. DNA for the CDR3: TGTGCCACACGTACAGGAGTTAGTGAAAAACTGTTTTTT. Translated: CATRTGVSEKLFF.

This clonotype has ten or more counts. The rearrangement links TRBV28 to TRBJ2-1; D uncertain. The CDR3 is made up of 13 amino acids. CDR1 is MDHEN and CDR2 is SYDVKM in the germline V gene. V lost 4 bases and J lost 1, with 5 bases in between. The CDR3 spells CASSSPSYNEQFF. CDR3 nucleotide sequence: TGTGCCAGCAGTTCCCCGTCCTACAATGAGCAGTTCTTC.

This clonotype appeared many times. The CDR3 DNA follows: TGTGCCAGCAGCTCGGAGCGAGAGACCCAGTACTTC. Protein product: CASSSERETQYF. The chain employs TRBV7-9 and TRBJ2-5; D remains unclear. V was clipped by 4 bases and J by 4 bases, with 7 bases between them. CDR3 length equals 12 residues. Per germline, CDR1 SEHNR and CDR2 FQNEAQ (reference sequence).

The genes are TRBV20-1 and TRBJ2-1; 8 nucleotides line up with TRBD2. Unmatched junction bases numbered 11, after V lost 0 bases and J lost 7 bases. The CDR3 is 16 amino acids. Germline values: CDR1 DFQATT, CDR2 SNEGSKA (reference sequence). Written as DNA, the CDR3 is TGCAGTGCTAGAGATGCTCTAGCGGGCCTTGGGAATGAGCAGTTCTTC. It yields the protein CSARDALAGLGNEQFF.

The V and J genes are TRBV11-2 and TRBJ2-7; D gene unclear. Deletions cut 4 bases from V and 3 bases from J, with 13 bases between. This CDR3 region has 14 residues. The germline CDR1 and CDR2 sequences are SGHAT and FQNNGV. CDR3 in amino acids: CASSSQMRHYEQYF. For the CDR3, the DNA is TGTGCCAGCAGCTCACAGATGCGACACTACGAGCAGTACTTC.

This clonotype was picked up a small number of times. The CDR3: CASSPRTVQDYNEQFF. Written as DNA, the CDR3 is TGTGCCAGCAGCCCTCGGACCGTTCAAGACTACAATGAGCAGTTCTTC. This chain uses TRBV7-9 with TRBJ2-1; the D is unclear. With 5 bases removed from V and 3 bases from J, the gap between germline ends came to 17 bases. The CDR3 length is 16 residues. Germline lookup yields CDR1 SEHNR and CDR2 FQNEAQ (reference sequence). The complete variable domain, with remaining parts taken from reference TRBV7-9 and TRBJ2-1, reads DTGVSQNPRHKITKRGQNVTFRCDPISEHNRLYWYRQTLGQGPEFLTYFQNEAQLEKSRLLSDRFSAERPKGSFSTLEIQRTEQGDSAMYLCASSPRTVQDYNEQFFGPGTRLTVL.

The rearrangement uses TRBV30 and TRBJ1-6; D perhaps matches TRBD1 (5 bases). V was cut by 3 bases and J by 6 bases, with 12 bases left in between. Germline V gene lookup returns CDR1 GTSNPN and CDR2 SVGIG (reference sequence). The CDR3 has 14 residues. DNA of the CDR3: TGTGCCTGGAGCGTGGGGGGAAGTAATTCACCCCTCCACTTT. Its translation is CAWSVGGSNSPLHF.

This clonotype was observed at least ten times. The rearrangement joins TRBV12-3 or TRBV12-4 to TRBJ2-1, with TRBD1 matching over 9 bases. Trimming cost V 6 bases and J 14 bases; bases outside gene matches: 17. There are 15 residues in the CDR3. The CDR3 DNA sequence: TGTGCCAGCAGCCGGAGGGCCTCCGGGACAGGGAATGAGTTCTTC. Translation gives CASSRRASGTGNEFF.

The chain recombines TRBV12-3 or TRBV12-4 with TRBJ2-1; D might be TRBD2 (7 bases). Deletions cut 3 bases from V and 3 bases from J, with 12 bases between. The CDR3 has 15 residues. The CDR3, as DNA: TGTGCCAGCAGTTTTGGGCGGGGGCACTACAATGAGCAGTTCTTC. Translated: CASSFGRGHYNEQFF.

This clonotype was counted only a few times. The chain recombines TRBV4-1 with TRBJ2-7, with D possibly matching TRBD1 (6 bases). The CDR3 extends over 13 amino acids. The V end was cut by 2 bases, the J end by 5 bases, with 10 bases between. Germline V lookup: CDR1 MGHRA, CDR2 YSYEKL. This CDR3 is CASSQLTGNEQYF. The CDR3, as DNA: TGCGCCAGCAGCCAATTAACAGGGAACGAGCAGTACTTC.

This clonotype was seen at least ten times. This chain uses TRBV3-1 with TRBJ2-7; TRBD2 aligns across 9 bases. The germline gives CDR1 LGHDT, CDR2 YNNKEL (reference sequence). Trimming removed 1 base from V and 5 bases from J; junction bases left unmatched: 9. The CDR3 spans 16 residues. CDR3 loop: CASSQGASGNFDEQYF. In DNA form, the CDR3 reads TGTGCCAGCAGCCAAGGGGCTAGCGGGAACTTTGACGAGCAGTACTTC.

V usage is TRBV9 and J usage is TRBJ2-2; 7 bases agree with TRBD1. This CDR3 comprises 16 residues. Germline V gives CDR1 SGDLS, CDR2 YYNGEE. V shed 3 bases and J 6 bases; nucleotides not matched to a gene: 11. The CDR3 region is CASSASGTAIAGELFF. CDR3 coding DNA: TGTGCCAGCAGCGCATCCGGGACAGCCATCGCCGGGGAGCTGTTTTTT.

This chain uses TRBV27 with TRBJ1-1; D gene uncertain. With 2 bases removed from V and 5 bases from J, the gap between germline ends came to 9 bases. Germline-derived CDR1 and CDR2 are MNHEY and SMNVEV (reference sequence). The CDR3 is 13 residues long. CDR3 coding DNA: TGTGCCAGCAGTTTAGGGAGGTGGACTGAAGCTTTCTTT. It codes for CASSLGRWTEAFF.

This clonotype was seen ten or more times. The rearrangement joins TRBV28 to TRBJ1-1; D not resolved. This CDR3 has 11 amino acids. Trimming stripped 3 bases from V and 6 bases from J, with 5 bases between. The V gene's germline CDR1 is MDHEN and CDR2 SYDVKM. CDR3 sequence (DNA): TGTGCCAGCAGTTTCGGGCCTGAAGCTTTCTTT. This gives the protein CASSFGPEAFF.

This clonotype has a handful of counts. This chain joins TRBV20-1 and TRBJ1-1; D possibly corresponds to TRBD1 (5 bases). Deletions cut 3 bases from V and 1 base from J, with 9 bases between. The V gene's germline CDR1 is DFQATT and CDR2 SNEGSKA (reference sequence). The CDR3 has 13 amino acids. CDR3 sequence (DNA): TGCAGTGCTAGTATCGACAGGAACACTGAAGCTTTCTTT. It translates to CSASIDRNTEAFF.

The J gene is TRBJ2-5, the V gene TRBV6-1; D is uncertain. Germline V gene lookup returns CDR1 MNHNS and CDR2 SASEGT. This CDR3 has 13 residues. V lost 6 bases, J lost 2 bases, and 10 bases lay in between. This CDR3 reads CASSPIQQETQYF. CDR3 coding DNA: TGTGCCAGCAGCCCCATACAACAAGAGACCCAGTACTTC.

This sequence joins TRBV19 and TRBJ2-7; 7 bases match TRBD2. V was clipped by 3 bases and J by 4 bases; unmatched bases: 9. CDR1 is LNHDA and CDR2 is SQIVND in the germline V gene (reference sequence). The CDR3 totals 15 residues. CDR3 sequence reads: CASSMEREHTYEQYF. The CDR3 nucleotides are TGTGCCAGTAGTATGGAGCGGGAACATACTTACGAGCAGTACTTC.

Ten or more counts support this clonotype. The chain couples TRBV28 to TRBJ1-4; unclear D gene. Trimming left V 3 bases short and J 8 bases short, with 10 bases between. CDR3 length equals 13 residues. The germline V gene encodes CDR1 MDHEN and CDR2 SYDVKM. The CDR3 nucleotides are TGTGCCAGCAGTTTCGCCAGTTACGAAAAACTGTTTTTT. It encodes CASSFASYEKLFF.

This clonotype was detected many times. The chain has TRBV28 and TRBJ2-5, with D uncertain. Germline V lookup: CDR1 MDHEN, CDR2 SYDVKM. The CDR3 consists of 11 residues. The ends were cut back, 8 bases at V and 5 bases at J, with 9 bases in the middle. The CDR3 loop reads CASAGRETQYF. CDR3 DNA sequence: TGTGCCAGCGCTGGGCGGGAGACCCAGTACTTC.